These 24 T cell receptor beta chains were sequenced from one sample in a study of T cell responses to AZD1222 COVID-19 vaccine. Profiled with immunoSEQ multiplex PCR; TCRdb holds only in-frame clones, not every one. The sample comprises about 100,000 clones, roughly 86% of which are singletons, and just over 4% rests with the top ten. The sequenced sample was peripheral blood, obtained on day 0 of MenACWY control vaccination. The source of these receptors is an adult in good health.

The V gene is TRBV4-3, the J gene TRBJ2-7, with D tentatively TRBD1 or TRBD2 (5 bases each). The CDR3 consists of 16 residues. Trimming shortened V by 1 base and J by 3 bases, and 16 bases separated the two germline ends. CDR1 LGHNA and CDR2 YSLEER come from the germline V gene. In nucleotides, the CDR3 is TGCGCCAGCAGCCAAGTGGGGCAGCGGCCCATCTACGAGCAGTACTTC. Its translation: CASSQVGQRPIYEQYF.

The J gene is TRBJ1-2, the V gene TRBV24-1, with D uncertain. The CDR3 is 12 amino acids. Germline V CDR1 and CDR2: KGHDR, SFDVKD. Trimming left V 4 bases short and J 5 bases short, with 7 bases between. CDR3 DNA sequence: TGTGCCACCAGTGACTATAGTTATGGCTACACCTTC. Residues: CATSDYSYGYTF.

The rearrangement links TRBV5-5 to TRBJ1-5; 9 positions agree with TRBD1. Losses at the gene ends were 4 bases for V and 5 bases for J; bases not matched to a gene: 7. Germline CDR1 and CDR2: SGHKS and YYEKEE (reference sequence). The CDR3 contains 15 residues. The CDR3 sequence is CASSMGGTGHQPQHF. DNA for the CDR3: TGTGCCAGCAGCATGGGAGGGACAGGGCATCAGCCCCAGCATTTT. Using reference TRBV5-5 and TRBJ1-5 for the parts outside the CDR3, the full variable domain is DAGVTQSPTHLIKTRGQQVTLRCSPISGHKSVSWYQQVLGQGPQFIFQYYEKEERGRGNFPDRFSARQFPNYSSELNVNALLLGDSALYLCASSMGGTGHQPQHFGDGTRLSIL.

The genes are TRBV7-2 and TRBJ2-1, with D uncertain. Deletions cut 0 bases from V and 3 bases from J, with 12 bases between. This CDR3 is built from 16 residues. Germline V gene data show CDR1 as SGHTA and CDR2 as FQGNSA. The CDR3 reads CASSLASEIRYNEQFF. The CDR3, as DNA: TGTGCCAGCAGCTTAGCAAGCGAGATTCGCTACAATGAGCAGTTCTTC.

This chain connects TRBV18 to TRBJ1-2; TRBD1 matches 7 bases. Germline CDR1 KGHSH, CDR2 LQKENI. Losses at the gene ends were 9 bases for V and 2 bases for J; bases not matched to a gene: 15. The CDR3 consists of 16 residues. CDR3 protein: CASSTPIRQGNYGYTF. The CDR3 DNA sequence: TGTGCCAGTTCTACTCCTATTAGACAGGGAAACTATGGCTACACCTTC. The full variable domain, in which reference TRBV18 and TRBJ1-2 provide the parts outside the CDR3, is NAGVMQNPRHLVRRRGQEARLRCSPMKGHSHVYWYRQLPEEGLKFMVYLQKENIIDESGMPKERFSAEFPKEGPSILRIQQVVRGDSAAYFCASSTPIRQGNYGYTFGSGTRLTVV.

There are a few counts of this clone. The chain couples TRBV15 to TRBJ1-1; D is unresolved. CDR1 and CDR2 from the germline V gene are LNHNV and YYDKDF (reference sequence). The CDR3 is made up of 15 amino acids. V was clipped by 1 base and J by 6 bases, with 15 bases between them. The CDR3 DNA sequence: TGTGCCACCAGCAGAGGGGATCCGGCCCGTCCTGAAGCTTTCTTT. It is translated as CATSRGDPARPEAFF.

V is TRBV3-1 (or the pseudogene TRBV3-2) and J is TRBJ2-7; 8 bases fit TRBD2. After removal of 4 bases from V and 6 bases from J, the junction contained 8 bases not matched to a gene. Germline lookup yields CDR1 LGHDT and CDR2 YNNKEL (reference sequence). The CDR3 runs 14 residues. The CDR3 is CASSPSGSRGEQYF. CDR3 nucleotides: TGTGCCAGCAGCCCTAGCGGGTCTCGTGGCGAGCAGTACTTC.

The V gene is TRBV6-2 or TRBV6-3, the J gene TRBJ2-3, with D maybe TRBD2 (6 bases). Per the germline V gene, CDR1 is MNHEY and CDR2 is SVGEGT. The CDR3 is made up of 12 amino acids. V was pared by 0 bases and J by 10 bases, with 8 bases between. The CDR3 nucleotides are TGTGCCAGCAGTTACTCGAGGAGGGCGCAGTATTTT. Amino acid sequence: CASSYSRRAQYF.

V and J are TRBV5-1 and TRBJ2-3; TRBD2 aligns across 12 bases. Germline CDR1 is SGHRS and CDR2 is YFSETQ. Trimming cost V 4 bases and J 2 bases; bases outside gene matches: 11. The length of the CDR3 is 18 residues. In DNA form, the CDR3 reads TGCGCCAGCAGCACCAGACTAGCGGGGGCCGCTAACACAGATACGCAGTATTTT. Translation: CASSTRLAGAANTDTQYF.

The V gene is TRBV19, the J gene TRBJ2-7, with a tentative D call TRBD1 (5 bases). Trimming took 6 bases from V and 0 from J, leaving 15 bases between them. There are 15 residues in the CDR3. CDR1 and CDR2 from the germline V gene are LNHDA and SQIVND (reference sequence). In DNA form, the CDR3 reads TGTGCCAGTAGACCCGGACATTCCTCCTCCTACGAGCAGTACTTC. This encodes CASRPGHSSSYEQYF.

The rearrangement joins TRBV29-1 to TRBJ2-5; 12 bases agree with TRBD1. The CDR3 has 13 residues. Germline values: CDR1 SQVTM, CDR2 ANQGSEA. V trimming: 8 bases; J trimming: 7 bases; junction bases outside the gene matches: 8. The CDR3 here is CSPGTGGAGTQYF. CDR3 coding DNA: TGCAGCCCCGGGACAGGGGGCGCAGGGACCCAGTACTTC.

CDR3 nucleotide sequence: TGTGCCAGCAGCCAAGACAGTGTAGTCGATTCACCCCTCCACTTT. Residues: CASSQDSVVDSPLHF. The V call is TRBV13, the J call TRBJ1-6; the D gene is possibly TRBD1 (5 bases). In germline, CDR1 is PRHDT, CDR2 FYEKMQ (reference sequence). The CDR3 consists of 15 residues. Between the trimmed V and J ends, which lost 5 bases and 8 bases, there was a span of 16 bases. The complete variable domain, with remaining parts taken from reference TRBV13 and TRBJ1-6, reads AAGVIQSPRHLIKEKRETATLKCYPIPRHDTVYWYQQGPGQDPQFLISFYEKMQSDKGSIPDRFSAQQFSDYHSELNMSSLELGDSALYFCASSQDSVVDSPLHFGNGTRLTVT.

This chain uses TRBV6-1 with TRBJ2-6, with D perhaps matching TRBD1 (5 bases). This CDR3 contains 16 residues. V was shortened by 4 bases and J by 0 bases, with 10 bases between the two germline ends. Germline CDR1 and CDR2: MNHNS and SASEGT. DNA of the CDR3: TGTGCCAGCAGTGGGACATTAAACTCTGGGGCCAACGTCCTGACTTTC. It codes for CASSGTLNSGANVLTF.

The chain recombines TRBV11-3 with TRBJ1-1; no reliable D call. The V gene's germline CDR1 is SGHNT and CDR2 YENEEA. V was pared by 0 bases and J by 8 bases, with 10 bases between. The CDR3 is made up of 13 amino acids. The CDR3, as DNA: TGTGCCAGCAGCTTAGATACGGGCGGGGAAGCTTTCTTT. Translating gives CASSLDTGGEAFF. The entire variable domain, with the rest obtained from reference TRBV11-3 and TRBJ1-1, is as follows: EAGVVQSPRYKIIEKKQPVAFWCNPISGHNTLYWYLQNLGQGPELLIRYENEEAVDDSQLPKDRFSAERLKGVDSTLKIQPAELGDSAVYLCASSLDTGGEAFFGQGTRLTVV.

The V and J genes are TRBV4-3 and TRBJ2-3; D unresolved. Germline V gene data show CDR1 as LGHNA and CDR2 as YSLEER. Trimming cost V 1 base and J 0 bases, with 8 bases left between them. This CDR3 contains 15 residues. As DNA, the CDR3 is TGCGCCAGCAGCCAAGGGTGGGAAAGCACAGATACGCAGTATTTT. Its translation is CASSQGWESTDTQYF.

The CDR3 DNA follows: TGTGCCAGCAGCCGGCGTGGGGAGACTGAAGCTTTCTTT. This sequence encodes CASSRRGETEAFF. This sequence joins TRBV3-1 (or the pseudogene TRBV3-2) and TRBJ1-1; no definite D call. Trimming took 4 bases from V and 5 from J, leaving 11 bases between them. This CDR3 region has 13 residues. Germline CDR1 is LGHDT and CDR2 is YNNKEL (reference sequence).

This clone showed up just once. V usage is TRBV15 and J usage is TRBJ2-5; TRBD2 agrees at 9 bases. The V segment lost 6 bases and the J segment 4 bases; nucleotides outside the gene matches: 6. In germline, CDR1 is LNHNV, CDR2 YYDKDF (reference sequence). The CDR3 has 14 amino acids. Written as DNA, the CDR3 is TGTGCCACCAGGCCGCGGGAGGGGACAGAGACCCAGTACTTC. It specifies CATRPREGTETQYF. Looking up the rest from reference TRBV15 and TRBJ2-5 gives the full variable domain: DAMVIQNPRYQVTQFGKPVTLSCSQTLNHNVMYWYQQKSSQAPKLLFHYYDKDFNNEADTPDNFQSRRPNTSFCFLDIRSPGLGDTAMYLCATRPREGTETQYFGPGTRLLVL.

V usage is TRBV2 and J usage is TRBJ2-2; 7 bases are a match to TRBD1. The trim removed 6 bases at V and 8 bases at J, leaving 12 bases unmatched. This CDR3 has 15 amino acids. CDR1 and CDR2 (germline): SNHLY, FYNNEI. CDR3 in amino acids: CASRRVQGRFGELFF. The DNA for the CDR3 is TGTGCCAGCAGGCGGGTACAGGGGCGGTTTGGGGAGCTGTTTTTT.

This clone was detected only once. V is TRBV19 and J is TRBJ2-5; D is possibly TRBD2 (6 bases). The CDR3 runs 13 residues. The ends were cut back, 6 bases at V and 2 bases at J, with 10 bases in the middle. CDR1 and CDR2 from the germline V gene are LNHDA and SQIVND (reference sequence). CDR3 in amino acids: CASSSGGQETQYF. DNA of the CDR3: TGTGCCAGTAGCTCTGGGGGGCAAGAGACCCAGTACTTC. The complete variable domain, with remaining parts taken from reference TRBV19 and TRBJ2-5, reads DGGITQSPKYLFRKEGQNVTLSCEQNLNHDAMYWYRQDPGQGLRLIYYSQIVNDFQKGDIAEGYSVSREKKESFPLTVTSAQKNPTAFYLCASSSGGQETQYFGPGTRLLVL.

The sample holds one count of this clone. V and J are TRBV11-2 and TRBJ2-1, with D unresolved. The V gene's germline CDR1 is SGHAT and CDR2 FQNNGV. This CDR3 has 14 amino acids. Trimming shortened V by 2 bases and J by 6 bases, and 11 bases separated the two germline ends. CDR3 sequence reads: CASSLSFPANEQFF. The CDR3 DNA follows: TGTGCCAGCAGCTTAAGCTTCCCGGCCAATGAGCAGTTCTTC.

This chain connects TRBV19 to TRBJ1-4; 9 positions agree with TRBD1. Germline CDR1 and CDR2: LNHDA and SQIVND (reference sequence). This CDR3 region has 15 residues. Trimming at V came to 3 bases and at J to 3 bases, leaving 2 bases not matched to a gene. DNA of the CDR3: TGTGCCAGTAGTATGGACAGGGGCGCTAATGAAAAACTGTTTTTT. It specifies CASSMDRGANEKLFF. The full variable domain, its missing parts supplied by reference TRBV19 and TRBJ1-4, is DGGITQSPKYLFRKEGQNVTLSCEQNLNHDAMYWYRQDPGQGLRLIYYSQIVNDFQKGDIAEGYSVSREKKESFPLTVTSAQKNPTAFYLCASSMDRGANEKLFFGSGTQLSVL.

This clone was detected only a few times. This chain uses TRBV2 with TRBJ1-4, with D unclear. Trimming left V 5 bases short and J 10 bases short, with 14 bases between. Germline CDR1 is SNHLY and CDR2 is FYNNEI. This CDR3 is built from 13 residues. CDR3 sequence reads: CASSLGQNRKLFF. CDR3 bases: TGTGCCAGCAGTCTCGGCCAGAACCGAAAACTGTTTTTT.

The table lists this clone with a count of one. The chain couples TRBV3-1 (or the pseudogene TRBV3-2) to TRBJ1-1; D is possibly TRBD1 (5 bases). V lost 7 bases and J 3 bases, leaving 15 bases between the germline ends. Germline V gives CDR1 LGHDT, CDR2 YNNKEL (reference sequence). This CDR3 is built from 14 residues. CDR3 in amino acids: CASTLVRDHTEAFF. The CDR3 DNA is TGTGCCAGCACCCTCGTCCGGGACCACACTGAAGCTTTCTTT.

This rearrangement joins TRBV18 to TRBJ1-5; 8 nucleotides align to TRBD1. CDR1 is KGHSH, CDR2 LQKENI, per germline. Trimming at V came to 3 bases and at J to 5 bases, leaving 3 bases not matched to a gene. The CDR3 is 14 amino acids. CDR3 nucleotides: TGTGCCAGCTCACCGACAGGGGCTGATCAGCCCCAGCATTTT. This sequence encodes CASSPTGADQPQHF.